These T cell receptor beta chains were read from a single sample in a study of human T cells and chemical hapten exposure. TCRdb ran MiXCR on the RACE reads and lists one entry per CDR3 protein. The profile shows roughly 72,000 distinct CDR3 sequences, 10% of them singletons. This sample comprised whole blood, obtained in connection with sensitization to the hapten diphenylcyclopropenone (DPC). The receptor source for this set is a woman aged 50 to 60 with alopecia areata. Some clones in this sample may be carry-over from other donors' samples. CDR3s include the opening cysteine and the closing phenylalanine or tryptophan. Each record gives: CDR3 protein, CDR3 DNA, J gene, clone size, D gene, V gene. The D gene is left open where the match is weak. Rows may omit the clone size; those that give it use once, few, many or a size class.

cdr3_aa: CATSPLGEGRGYNEQFF
cdr3_nt: TGTGCCACCAGTCCCCTGGGGGAGGGCCGGGGATACAATGAGCAGTTCTTC
j_call: TRBJ2-1
clone_size: few
d_call: TRBD2
v_call: TRBV24-1

cdr3_aa: CSVEDRRGPETQYF
cdr3_nt: TGCAGCGTTGAAGACCGCAGGGGGCCAGAGACCCAGTACTTC
j_call: TRBJ2-5
clone_size: NA
d_call: TRBD1
v_call: TRBV29-1

cdr3_aa: CASSQEEGSYEQYF
cdr3_nt: TGCGCCAGCAGCCAAGAGGAGGGTTCCTACGAGCAGTACTTC
j_call: TRBJ2-7
clone_size: many
d_call: NA
v_call: TRBV4-3

cdr3_aa: CASTGASQPQHF
cdr3_nt: TGTGCCAGCACGGGGGCGAGTCAGCCCCAGCATTTT
j_call: TRBJ1-5
clone_size: few
d_call: NA
v_call: TRBV6-2/TRBV6-3

cdr3_aa: CSARDPFGGSNSPLHF
cdr3_nt: TGCAGTGCTAGAGACCCTTTTGGGGGAAGTAATTCACCCCTCCACTTT
j_call: TRBJ1-6
clone_size: many
d_call: NA
v_call: TRBV20-1

cdr3_aa: CSVEGQGLDSYNEQFF
cdr3_nt: TGCAGCGTTGAAGGCCAGGGACTCGATTCCTACAATGAGCAGTTCTTC
j_call: TRBJ2-1
clone_size: NA
d_call: NA
v_call: TRBV29-1

cdr3_aa: CASSFGTGFYGYTF
cdr3_nt: TGTGCCAGCAGTTTCGGGACAGGATTCTATGGCTACACCTTC
j_call: TRBJ1-2
clone_size: few
d_call: TRBD1
v_call: TRBV12-3/TRBV12-4

cdr3_aa: CASSFTGRDTEAFF
cdr3_nt: TGTGCCAGCAGCTTCACAGGGAGGGACACTGAAGCTTTCTTT
j_call: TRBJ1-1
clone_size: few
d_call: NA
v_call: TRBV7-2

cdr3_aa: CASSYDRVYGYTF
cdr3_nt: TGTGCCAGCAGCTACGACAGGGTGTATGGCTACACCTTC
j_call: TRBJ1-2
clone_size: few
d_call: TRBD1
v_call: TRBV7-2

cdr3_aa: CASSSTGGVNTEAFF
cdr3_nt: TGTGCCAGCAGCTCGACAGGGGGGGTCAACACTGAAGCTTTCTTT
j_call: TRBJ1-1
clone_size: few
d_call: TRBD1
v_call: TRBV7-6

cdr3_aa: CASSFGAGTPYNEQFF
cdr3_nt: TGTGCCAGCAGCTTTGGGGCGGGAACCCCGTACAATGAGCAGTTCTTC
j_call: TRBJ2-1
clone_size: few
d_call: NA
v_call: TRBV11-2

cdr3_aa: CASSQVETPGTF
cdr3_nt: TGTGCCAGCAGCCAAGTGGAGACACCGGGCACCTTC
j_call: TRBJ1-2
clone_size: many
d_call: NA
v_call: TRBV14

cdr3_aa: CASSLEGNEQFF
cdr3_nt: TGTGCCAGCAGCTTAGAGGGCAATGAGCAGTTCTTC
j_call: TRBJ2-1
clone_size: many
d_call: NA
v_call: TRBV7-6

cdr3_aa: CASSQLARSSYNEQFF
cdr3_nt: TGTGCCAGCTCCCAACTAGCGCGGAGCTCCTACAATGAGCAGTTCTTC
j_call: TRBJ2-1
clone_size: NA
d_call: TRBD2
v_call: TRBV18

cdr3_aa: CSVVGGNTIYF
cdr3_nt: TGCAGCGTGGTAGGAGGAAACACCATATATTTT
j_call: TRBJ1-3
clone_size: NA
d_call: NA
v_call: TRBV29-1

cdr3_aa: CASSERLPRRYTF
cdr3_nt: TGTGCCAGTAGTGAACGACTGCCCCGACGCTACACCTTC
j_call: TRBJ1-2
clone_size: NA
d_call: NA
v_call: TRBV19

cdr3_aa: CAVGGLGGNTEAFF
cdr3_nt: TGTGCGGTTGGAGGGCTGGGGGGGAACACTGAAGCTTTCTTT
j_call: TRBJ1-1
clone_size: many
d_call: NA
v_call: TRBV6-6

cdr3_aa: CAISGIAGGLREQYF
cdr3_nt: TGTGCCATCAGTGGGATTGCGGGAGGGCTCCGGGAGCAGTACTTC
j_call: TRBJ2-7
clone_size: NA
d_call: TRBD2
v_call: TRBV10-3

cdr3_aa: CASTRDSFPQETQYF
cdr3_nt: TGCGCCAGTACAAGGGACAGCTTCCCCCAAGAGACCCAGTACTTC
j_call: TRBJ2-5
clone_size: few
d_call: TRBD1
v_call: TRBV5-1

cdr3_aa: CAISEPPYGYTF
cdr3_nt: TGTGCCATCAGCGAGCCCCCCTATGGCTACACCTTC
j_call: TRBJ1-2
clone_size: few
d_call: NA
v_call: TRBV10-3

cdr3_aa: CSASQAAGIAYEQYF
cdr3_nt: TGCAGTGCTTCCCAGGCGGCAGGGATTGCATACGAGCAGTACTTC
j_call: TRBJ2-7
clone_size: few
d_call: NA
v_call: TRBV20-1

cdr3_aa: CSARDLASIYEQYF
cdr3_nt: TGCAGTGCTAGAGATCTAGCTAGCATCTACGAGCAGTACTTC
j_call: TRBJ2-7
clone_size: NA
d_call: NA
v_call: TRBV20-1

cdr3_aa: CASSDGSSYEQYF
cdr3_nt: TGTGCCAGCAGTGACGGTTCCTCCTACGAGCAGTACTTC
j_call: TRBJ2-7
clone_size: few
d_call: NA
v_call: TRBV2

cdr3_aa: CASARTALAKNIQYF
cdr3_nt: TGTGCCAGCGCTCGGACAGCTCTAGCCAAAAACATTCAGTACTTC
j_call: TRBJ2-4
clone_size: few
d_call: NA
v_call: TRBV11-2

cdr3_aa: CSARSAADNQPQHF
cdr3_nt: TGCAGTGCTAGATCGGCGGCAGACAATCAGCCCCAGCATTTT
j_call: TRBJ1-5
clone_size: NA
d_call: NA
v_call: TRBV20-1

cdr3_aa: CASSLASPYEQYF
cdr3_nt: TGTGCCAGCAGTTTGGCTAGCCCCTACGAGCAGTACTTC
j_call: TRBJ2-7
clone_size: many
d_call: NA
v_call: TRBV28

cdr3_aa: CSANPTGSSKKLFF
cdr3_nt: TGCAGTGCTAACCCGACAGGGTCGAGTAAAAAACTGTTTTTT
j_call: TRBJ1-4
clone_size: NA
d_call: TRBD1
v_call: TRBV20-1

cdr3_aa: CSAAGAGGSTGELFF
cdr3_nt: TGCAGTGCTGCCGGGGCGGGAGGGTCGACCGGGGAGCTGTTTTTT
j_call: TRBJ2-2
clone_size: NA
d_call: TRBD2
v_call: TRBV20-1

cdr3_aa: CASSESPPRELFF
cdr3_nt: TGTGCCAGCAGTGAATCGCCCCCCCGGGAGCTGTTTTTT
j_call: TRBJ2-2
clone_size: few
d_call: NA
v_call: TRBV25-1

cdr3_aa: CASSLRTGGSPLHF
cdr3_nt: TGTGCCAGCAGCCTACGGACAGGGGGTTCACCCCTCCACTTT
j_call: TRBJ1-6
clone_size: few
d_call: TRBD1
v_call: TRBV3-1

cdr3_aa: CASSQGLADYEQYF
cdr3_nt: TGTGCCAGCAGCCAAGGACTAGCGGACTACGAGCAGTACTTC
j_call: TRBJ2-7
clone_size: few
d_call: TRBD2
v_call: TRBV3-1

cdr3_aa: CASSREGADRGREQYF
cdr3_nt: TGTGCCAGCAGCCGAGAAGGGGCGGACAGGGGGCGAGAGCAGTACTTC
j_call: TRBJ2-7
clone_size: few
d_call: TRBD1
v_call: TRBV7-9

cdr3_aa: CASSLRETGELFF
cdr3_nt: TGTGCCAGCAGTTTGCGGGAAACCGGGGAGCTGTTTTTT
j_call: TRBJ2-2
clone_size: many
d_call: NA
v_call: TRBV6-5

cdr3_aa: CSAKRGVWPGGHGTEAFF
cdr3_nt: TGCAGTGCCAAAAGAGGGGTTTGGCCGGGGGGCCACGGCACTGAAGCTTTCTTT
j_call: TRBJ1-1
clone_size: NA
d_call: NA
v_call: TRBV20-1

cdr3_aa: CARDSRGNEQFF
cdr3_nt: TGTGCCCGGGACTCCCGGGGGAATGAGCAGTTCTTC
j_call: TRBJ2-1
clone_size: NA
d_call: NA
v_call: TRBV30

cdr3_aa: CASSFIGSHPPGANVLTF
cdr3_nt: TGTGCCAGCAGTTTTATCGGCAGCCACCCCCCTGGGGCCAACGTCCTGACTTTC
j_call: TRBJ2-6
clone_size: NA
d_call: NA
v_call: TRBV12-3/TRBV12-4

cdr3_aa: CASQRRIAGGYNEQFF
cdr3_nt: TGTGCCAGCCAAAGGCGTATAGCGGGAGGGTACAATGAGCAGTTCTTC
j_call: TRBJ2-1
clone_size: many
d_call: TRBD2
v_call: TRBV3-1

cdr3_aa: CASSSSKETQYF
cdr3_nt: TGTGCCAGCAGCAGCTCTAAAGAGACCCAGTACTTC
j_call: TRBJ2-5
clone_size: NA
d_call: NA
v_call: TRBV11-3

cdr3_aa: CSVVQDEQYF
cdr3_nt: TGCAGCGTTGTACAGGACGAGCAGTACTTC
j_call: TRBJ2-7
clone_size: NA
d_call: NA
v_call: TRBV29-1

cdr3_aa: CSARGVGKGTEAFF
cdr3_nt: TGCAGTGCTAGAGGGGTCGGTAAGGGCACTGAAGCTTTCTTT
j_call: TRBJ1-1
clone_size: few
d_call: NA
v_call: TRBV20-1

cdr3_aa: CASSLGRGRSPLAKNIQYF
cdr3_nt: TGCGCCAGCAGCCTGGGGCGGGGGCGATCCCCTTTAGCCAAAAACATTCAGTACTTC
j_call: TRBJ2-4
clone_size: many
d_call: NA
v_call: TRBV10-2

cdr3_aa: CSVQGAATNEKLFF
cdr3_nt: TGCAGCGTCCAAGGGGCTGCAACTAATGAAAAACTGTTTTTT
j_call: TRBJ1-4
clone_size: few
d_call: NA
v_call: TRBV29-1

cdr3_aa: CASSLAGGNEQFF
cdr3_nt: TGTGCCAGCAGCTTAGCCGGGGGCAATGAGCAGTTCTTC
j_call: TRBJ2-1
clone_size: many
d_call: NA
v_call: TRBV7-6

cdr3_aa: CASAPEGGSNQPQHF
cdr3_nt: TGTGCTAGTGCCCCGGAGGGGGGTAGCAATCAGCCCCAGCATTTT
j_call: TRBJ1-5
clone_size: few
d_call: NA
v_call: TRBV12-5

cdr3_aa: CSAQGRESSYEQYF
cdr3_nt: TGCAGTGCTCAGGGGCGGGAGAGCTCCTACGAGCAGTACTTC
j_call: TRBJ2-7
clone_size: NA
d_call: NA
v_call: TRBV20-1

cdr3_aa: CASSLRHEGTEQYF
cdr3_nt: TGTGCCAGCAGCCTCAGGCATGAGGGTACCGAGCAGTACTTC
j_call: TRBJ2-7
clone_size: few
d_call: NA
v_call: TRBV3-1

cdr3_aa: CASSWVSTSNQPQHF
cdr3_nt: TGTGCCAGCAGCTGGGTTTCGACTAGCAATCAGCCCCAGCATTTT
j_call: TRBJ1-5
clone_size: NA
d_call: NA
v_call: TRBV7-2

cdr3_aa: CSALTAGGGEQPQHF
cdr3_nt: TGCAGTGCCCTTACCGCAGGGGGAGGGGAACAGCCCCAGCATTTT
j_call: TRBJ1-5
clone_size: NA
d_call: TRBD1
v_call: TRBV20-1

cdr3_aa: CASSSAGTRSSEAFF
cdr3_nt: TGTGCCAGCAGCTCCGCAGGGACGCGGTCTAGTGAAGCTTTCTTT
j_call: TRBJ1-1
clone_size: few
d_call: NA
v_call: TRBV7-9

cdr3_aa: CSAIAQETQYF
cdr3_nt: TGCAGTGCTATAGCCCAAGAGACCCAGTACTTC
j_call: TRBJ2-5
clone_size: few
d_call: NA
v_call: TRBV20-1

cdr3_aa: CASRPAGAQETQYF
cdr3_nt: TGTGCCAGCAGGCCGGCGGGCGCCCAAGAGACCCAGTACTTC
j_call: TRBJ2-5
clone_size: NA
d_call: NA
v_call: TRBV6-6

cdr3_aa: CATSDPGEWADTQYF
cdr3_nt: TGTGCCACCAGTGATCCAGGGGAGTGGGCAGATACGCAGTATTTT
j_call: TRBJ2-3
clone_size: many
d_call: NA
v_call: TRBV24-1

cdr3_aa: CASSQDRVSNEQFF
cdr3_nt: TGCGCCAGCAGCCAAGATAGGGTCAGCAATGAGCAGTTCTTC
j_call: TRBJ2-1
clone_size: many
d_call: NA
v_call: TRBV4-1

cdr3_aa: CASSSGPYNEQFF
cdr3_nt: TGTGCCAGCTCATCGGGCCCTTACAATGAGCAGTTCTTC
j_call: TRBJ2-1
clone_size: NA
d_call: NA
v_call: TRBV18

cdr3_aa: CASSYGTAGAQHSNQPQHF
cdr3_nt: TGTGCCAGCAGTTACGGGACGGCAGGGGCCCAGCATAGCAATCAGCCCCAGCATTTT
j_call: TRBJ1-5
clone_size: many
d_call: NA
v_call: TRBV6-2/TRBV6-3

cdr3_aa: CASSYRTSGRRSNEQFF
cdr3_nt: TGTGCCAGCAGCTACCGGACTAGCGGGAGGAGGAGCAATGAGCAGTTCTTC
j_call: TRBJ2-1
clone_size: few
d_call: TRBD2
v_call: TRBV12-3/TRBV12-4

cdr3_aa: CASSLSGRGSEQYF
cdr3_nt: TGTGCCAGCAGTTTATCTGGCAGGGGATCCGAGCAGTACTTC
j_call: TRBJ2-7
clone_size: few
d_call: NA
v_call: TRBV28

cdr3_aa: CSVFRTANTEAFF
cdr3_nt: TGCAGCGTTTTCCGGACGGCGAACACTGAAGCTTTCTTT
j_call: TRBJ1-1
clone_size: NA
d_call: NA
v_call: TRBV29-1

cdr3_aa: CASSSTGQGPNEKLFF
cdr3_nt: TGTGCCAGCAGTTCGACGGGACAGGGGCCTAATGAAAAACTGTTTTTT
j_call: TRBJ1-4
clone_size: few
d_call: TRBD1
v_call: TRBV12-3/TRBV12-4